These T cell receptor beta chains were read from a single sample in a study of T cell responses to AZD1222 COVID-19 vaccine. Sequencing was performed with immunoSEQ multiplex PCR; in TCRdb, only in-frame clones are kept and a portion is missing. The sample includes tens of thousands of clones, approximately 88% seen only once; the top ten take around a quarter. The specimen comprised peripheral blood, sampled 28 days after the second dose of the MenACWY control vaccine. Every receptor here comes from an adult who received the MenACWY meningococcal vaccine as a control. Both conserved end residues are part of each CDR3.

j_call: TRBJ2-7
cdr3_length: 13
v_call: TRBV3-1/TRBV3-2
cdr3_aa: CASSPTRLYEQYF

j_call: TRBJ2-5
cdr3_length: 14
v_call: TRBV7-2
cdr3_aa: CASNDGDIGETQYF

j_call: TRBJ2-2
cdr3_length: 15
v_call: TRBV28
cdr3_aa: CASSLGTGYTGELFF

j_call: TRBJ1-6
cdr3_length: 13
v_call: TRBV28
cdr3_aa: CASSLWIRGPLHF

j_call: TRBJ2-1
cdr3_length: 16
v_call: TRBV7-2
cdr3_aa: CASSLKGTSGSNEQFF

j_call: TRBJ2-1
cdr3_length: 14
v_call: TRBV7-9
cdr3_aa: CASSLVSEVNEQFF

j_call: TRBJ2-7
cdr3_length: 14
v_call: TRBV14
cdr3_aa: CASSQEVGIYEQYF

j_call: TRBJ1-1
cdr3_length: 13
v_call: TRBV5-5
cdr3_aa: CASSPGLLFEAFF

j_call: TRBJ2-1
cdr3_length: 14
v_call: TRBV7-3
cdr3_aa: CASSPNRVHNEQFF

j_call: TRBJ2-3
cdr3_length: 16
v_call: TRBV28
cdr3_aa: CASSFRGGSLADTQYF